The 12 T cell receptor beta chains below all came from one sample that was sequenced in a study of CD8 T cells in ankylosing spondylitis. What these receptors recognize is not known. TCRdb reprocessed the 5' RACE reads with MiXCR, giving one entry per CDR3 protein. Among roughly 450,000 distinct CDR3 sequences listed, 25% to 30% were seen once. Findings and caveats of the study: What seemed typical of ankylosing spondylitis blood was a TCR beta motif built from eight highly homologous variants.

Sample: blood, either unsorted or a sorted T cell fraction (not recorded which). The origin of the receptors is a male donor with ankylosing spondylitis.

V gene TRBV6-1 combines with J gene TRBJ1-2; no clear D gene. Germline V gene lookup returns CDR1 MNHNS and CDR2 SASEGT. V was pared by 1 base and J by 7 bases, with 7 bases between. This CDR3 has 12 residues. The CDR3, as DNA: TGTGCCAGCAGTGAAGGGGGAGCTGGCTACACCTTC. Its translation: CASSEGGAGYTF.

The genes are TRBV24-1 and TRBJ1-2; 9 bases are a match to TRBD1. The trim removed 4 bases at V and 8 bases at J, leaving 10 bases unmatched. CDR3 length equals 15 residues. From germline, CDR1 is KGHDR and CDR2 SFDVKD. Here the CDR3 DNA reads TGTGCCACCAGTGAGGGACAGGGCGGTTTGTTGGGCTACACCTTC. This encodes CATSEGQGGLLGYTF.

CDR3 sequence (DNA): TGTGCCAGCAGTGAAGAAGCGAGCTCCTACAATGAGCAGTTCTTC. Translation gives CASSEEASSYNEQFF. The rearrangement links TRBV2 to TRBJ2-1; unclear D gene. Germline values: CDR1 SNHLY, CDR2 FYNNEI. The CDR3 is made up of 15 amino acids. V dropped 1 base and J dropped 0 bases, with 7 bases sitting between them. The entire variable domain, with the rest obtained from reference TRBV2 and TRBJ2-1, is as follows: EPEVTQTPSHQVTQMGQEVILRCVPISNHLYFYWYRQILGQKVEFLVSFYNNEISEKSEIFDDQFSVERPDGSNFTLKIRSTKLEDSAMYFCASSEEASSYNEQFFGPGTRLTVL.

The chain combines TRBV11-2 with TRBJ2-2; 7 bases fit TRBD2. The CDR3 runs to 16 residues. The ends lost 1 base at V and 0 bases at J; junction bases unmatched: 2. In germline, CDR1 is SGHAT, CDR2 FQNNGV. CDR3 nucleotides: TGTGCCAGCAGCTTAGGAGGACTAGCGAACACCGGGGAGCTGTTTTTT. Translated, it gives CASSLGGLANTGELFF.

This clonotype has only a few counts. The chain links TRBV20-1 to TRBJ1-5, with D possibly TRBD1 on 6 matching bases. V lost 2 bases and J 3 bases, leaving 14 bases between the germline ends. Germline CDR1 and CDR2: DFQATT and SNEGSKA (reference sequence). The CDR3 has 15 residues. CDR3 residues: CSARPPGGHNQPQHF. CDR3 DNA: TGCAGTGCTAGACCCCCGGGGGGCCACAATCAGCCCCAGCATTTT.

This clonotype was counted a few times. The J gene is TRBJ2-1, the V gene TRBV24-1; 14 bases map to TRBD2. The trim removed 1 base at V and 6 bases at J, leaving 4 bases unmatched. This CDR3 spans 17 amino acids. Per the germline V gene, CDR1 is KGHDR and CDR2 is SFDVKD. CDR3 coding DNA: TGTGCCACCAGTGATTTCTCGGGACTAGCGGGAGTCAATGAGCAGTTCTTC. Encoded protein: CATSDFSGLAGVNEQFF.

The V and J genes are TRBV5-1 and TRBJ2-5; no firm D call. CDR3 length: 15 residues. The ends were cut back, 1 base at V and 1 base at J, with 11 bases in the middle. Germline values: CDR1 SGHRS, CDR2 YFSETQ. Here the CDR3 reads CASSLLQPGQETQYF. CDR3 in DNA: TGCGCCAGCAGCTTGCTTCAACCCGGCCAAGAGACCCAGTACTTC.

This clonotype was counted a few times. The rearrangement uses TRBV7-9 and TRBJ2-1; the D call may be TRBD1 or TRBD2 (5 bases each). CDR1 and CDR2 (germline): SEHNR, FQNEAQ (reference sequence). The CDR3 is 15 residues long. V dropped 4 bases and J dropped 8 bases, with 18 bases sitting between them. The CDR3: CASSSPGRPLDEQFF. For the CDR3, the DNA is TGTGCCAGCAGCTCCCCGGGACGGCCTTTGGATGAGCAGTTCTTC. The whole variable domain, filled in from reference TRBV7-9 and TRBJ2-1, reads DTGVSQNPRHKITKRGQNVTFRCDPISEHNRLYWYRQTLGQGPEFLTYFQNEAQLEKSRLLSDRFSAERPKGSFSTLEIQRTEQGDSAMYLCASSSPGRPLDEQFFGPGTRLTVL.

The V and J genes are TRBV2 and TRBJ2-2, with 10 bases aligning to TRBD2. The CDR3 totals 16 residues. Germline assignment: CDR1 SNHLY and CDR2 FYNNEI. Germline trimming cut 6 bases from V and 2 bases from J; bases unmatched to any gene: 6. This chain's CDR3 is CASRPGLAVNTGELFF. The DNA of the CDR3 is TGTGCCAGCAGGCCCGGACTAGCGGTAAACACCGGGGAGCTGTTTTTT.

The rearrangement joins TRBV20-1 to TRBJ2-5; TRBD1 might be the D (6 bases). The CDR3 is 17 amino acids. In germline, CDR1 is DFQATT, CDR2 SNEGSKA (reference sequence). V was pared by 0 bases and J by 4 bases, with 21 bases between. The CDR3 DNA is TGCAGTGCTAGAGATCTCGCGTCCAGGGGTGTTGGAGAGACCCAGTACTTC. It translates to CSARDLASRGVGETQYF.

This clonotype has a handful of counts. The CDR3 protein is CARTGQITDTQYF. As DNA, the CDR3 is TGTGCCAGGACGGGACAGATCACAGATACGCAGTATTTT. The chain has TRBV6-6 and TRBJ2-3, with TRBD1 matching over 7 bases. Germline V gives CDR1 MNHNY, CDR2 SVGAGI (reference sequence). The V gene end was trimmed by 9 bases and the J gene end by 2 bases; junction bases not matched to a gene: 5. The length of the CDR3 is 13 residues.

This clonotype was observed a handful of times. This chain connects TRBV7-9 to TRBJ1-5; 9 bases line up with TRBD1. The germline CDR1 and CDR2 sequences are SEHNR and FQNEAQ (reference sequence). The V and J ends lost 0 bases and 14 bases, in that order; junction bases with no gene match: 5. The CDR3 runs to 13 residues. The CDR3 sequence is CASSLAGTGPEHF. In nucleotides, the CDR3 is TGTGCCAGCAGCTTAGCGGGGACAGGGCCGGAGCATTTT.